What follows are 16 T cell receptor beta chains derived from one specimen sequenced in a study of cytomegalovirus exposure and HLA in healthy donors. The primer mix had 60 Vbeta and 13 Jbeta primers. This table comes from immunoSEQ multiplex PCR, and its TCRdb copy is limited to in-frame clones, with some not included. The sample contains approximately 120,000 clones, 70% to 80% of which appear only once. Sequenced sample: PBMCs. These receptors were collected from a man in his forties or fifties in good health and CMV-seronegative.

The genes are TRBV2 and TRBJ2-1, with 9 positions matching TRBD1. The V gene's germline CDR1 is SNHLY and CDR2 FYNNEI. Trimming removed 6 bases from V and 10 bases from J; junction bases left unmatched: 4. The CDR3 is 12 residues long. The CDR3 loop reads CASSYRGREQFF. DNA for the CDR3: TGTGCCAGCAGCTACAGGGGGCGCGAGCAGTTCTTC.

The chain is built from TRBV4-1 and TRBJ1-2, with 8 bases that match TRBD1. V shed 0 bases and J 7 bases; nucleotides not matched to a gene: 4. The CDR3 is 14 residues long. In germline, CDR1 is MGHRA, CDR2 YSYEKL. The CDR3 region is CASSQENRGGGYTF. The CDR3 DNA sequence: TGCGCCAGCAGCCAAGAGAACAGGGGGGGTGGCTACACCTTC.

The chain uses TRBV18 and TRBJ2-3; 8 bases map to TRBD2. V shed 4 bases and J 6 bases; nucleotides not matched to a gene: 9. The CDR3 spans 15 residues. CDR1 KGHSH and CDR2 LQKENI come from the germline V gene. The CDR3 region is CASSRSRGDGDTQYF. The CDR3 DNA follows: TGTGCCAGCTCACGGTCGCGGGGGGACGGGGATACGCAGTATTTT.

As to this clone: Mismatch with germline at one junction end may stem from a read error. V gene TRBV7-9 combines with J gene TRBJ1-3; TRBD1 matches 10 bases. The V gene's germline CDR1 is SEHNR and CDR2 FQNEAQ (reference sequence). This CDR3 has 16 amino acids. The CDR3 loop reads CSSSPRQGANGNTIYF. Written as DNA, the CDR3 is TGTTCCAGCAGCCCCCGACAGGGGGCCAATGGAAACACCATATATTTT.

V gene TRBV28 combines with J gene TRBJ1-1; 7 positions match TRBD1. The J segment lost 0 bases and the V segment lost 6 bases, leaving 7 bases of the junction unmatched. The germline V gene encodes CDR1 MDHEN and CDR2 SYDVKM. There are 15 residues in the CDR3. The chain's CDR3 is CASRGQSSLNTEAFF. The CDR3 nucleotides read TGTGCCAGCAGGGGACAGAGCTCCTTGAACACTGAAGCTTTCTTT. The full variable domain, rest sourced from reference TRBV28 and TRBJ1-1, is DVKVTQSSRYLVKRTGEKVFLECVQDMDHENMFWYRQDPGLGLRLIYFSYDVKMKEKGDIPEGYSVSREKKERFSLILESASTNQTSMYLCASRGQSSLNTEAFFGQGTRLTVV.

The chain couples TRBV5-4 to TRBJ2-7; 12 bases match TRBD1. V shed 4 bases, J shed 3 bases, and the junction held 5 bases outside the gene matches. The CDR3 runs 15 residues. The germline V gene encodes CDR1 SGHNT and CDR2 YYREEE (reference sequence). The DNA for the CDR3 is TGTGCCAGCAGCCTGGGACAGGGGGCCAACTACGAGCAGTACGTC. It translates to CASSLGQGANYEQYV.

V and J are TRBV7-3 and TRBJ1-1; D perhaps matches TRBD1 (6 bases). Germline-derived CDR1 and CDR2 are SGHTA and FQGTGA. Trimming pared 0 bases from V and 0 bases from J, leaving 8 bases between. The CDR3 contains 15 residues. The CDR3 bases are TGTGCCAGCAGCTTAACCAGGGGTATGAACACTGAAGCTTTCTTT. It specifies CASSLTRGMNTEAFF.

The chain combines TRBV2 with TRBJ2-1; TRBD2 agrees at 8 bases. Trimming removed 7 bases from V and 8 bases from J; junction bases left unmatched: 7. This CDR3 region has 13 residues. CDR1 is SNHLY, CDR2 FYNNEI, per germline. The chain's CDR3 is CASNQRGPDEQFF. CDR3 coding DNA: TGTGCCAGCAACCAGCGGGGGCCGGATGAGCAGTTCTTC. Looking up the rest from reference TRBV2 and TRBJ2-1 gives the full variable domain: EPEVTQTPSHQVTQMGQEVILRCVPISNHLYFYWYRQILGQKVEFLVSFYNNEISEKSEIFDDQFSVERPDGSNFTLKIRSTKLEDSAMYFCASNQRGPDEQFFGPGTRLTVL.

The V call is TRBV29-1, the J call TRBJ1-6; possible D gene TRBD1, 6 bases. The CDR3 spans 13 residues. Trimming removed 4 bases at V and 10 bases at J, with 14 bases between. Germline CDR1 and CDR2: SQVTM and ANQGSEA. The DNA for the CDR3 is TGCAGCGTTGTTGACAGGCCGGGGTCACCCCTCCACTTT. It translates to CSVVDRPGSPLHF.

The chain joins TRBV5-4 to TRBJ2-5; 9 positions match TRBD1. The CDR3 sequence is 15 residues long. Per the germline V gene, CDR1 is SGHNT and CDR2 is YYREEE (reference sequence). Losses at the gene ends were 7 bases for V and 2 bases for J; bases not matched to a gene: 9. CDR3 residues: CASSDRGLAQETQYF. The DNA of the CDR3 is TGTGCCAGCTCCGACAGGGGGTTAGCACAAGAGACCCAGTACTTC.

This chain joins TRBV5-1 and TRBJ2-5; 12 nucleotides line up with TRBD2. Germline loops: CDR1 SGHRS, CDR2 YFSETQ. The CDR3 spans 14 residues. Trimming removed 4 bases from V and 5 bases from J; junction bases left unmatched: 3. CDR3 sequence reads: CASSPGLAGETQYF. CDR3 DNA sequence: TGCGCCAGCAGCCCCGGACTAGCGGGGGAGACCCAGTACTTC.

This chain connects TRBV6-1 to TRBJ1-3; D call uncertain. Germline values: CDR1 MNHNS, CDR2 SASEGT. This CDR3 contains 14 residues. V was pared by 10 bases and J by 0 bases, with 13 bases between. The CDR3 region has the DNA TGTGCCACCCTAACGAACCTCTCTGGAAACACCATATATTTT. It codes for CATLTNLSGNTIYF.

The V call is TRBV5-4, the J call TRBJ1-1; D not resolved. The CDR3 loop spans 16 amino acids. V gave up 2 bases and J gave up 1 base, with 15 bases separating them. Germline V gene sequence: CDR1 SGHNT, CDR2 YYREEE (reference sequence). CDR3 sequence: CASSLYGLRGNTEAFF. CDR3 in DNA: TGTGCCAGCAGCTTATACGGCCTCCGCGGGAACACTGAAGCTTTCTTT.

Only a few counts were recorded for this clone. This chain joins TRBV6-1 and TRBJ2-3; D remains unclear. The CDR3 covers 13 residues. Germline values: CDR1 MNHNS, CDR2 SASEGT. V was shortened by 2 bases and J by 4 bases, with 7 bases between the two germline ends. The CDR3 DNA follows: TGTGCCAGCAGTGAACTCCGGGCAGATACGCAGTATTTT. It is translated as CASSELRADTQYF.

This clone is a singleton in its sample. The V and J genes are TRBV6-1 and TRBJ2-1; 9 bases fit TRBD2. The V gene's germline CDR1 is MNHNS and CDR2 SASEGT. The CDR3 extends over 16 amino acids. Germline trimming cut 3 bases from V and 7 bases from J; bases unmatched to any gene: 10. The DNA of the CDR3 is TGTGCCAGCAGTGATAACTTAGCGGGGGCCCAGAATGAGCAGTTCTTC. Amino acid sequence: CASSDNLAGAQNEQFF.

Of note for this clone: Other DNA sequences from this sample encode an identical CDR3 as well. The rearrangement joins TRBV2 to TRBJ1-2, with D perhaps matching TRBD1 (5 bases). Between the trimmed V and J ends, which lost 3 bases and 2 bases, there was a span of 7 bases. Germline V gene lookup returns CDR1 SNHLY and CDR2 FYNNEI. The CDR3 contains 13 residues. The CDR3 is CASSEAGNYGYTF. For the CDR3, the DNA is TGTGCCAGCAGTGAGGCAGGGAACTATGGCTACACCTTC.